This T cell receptor (beta chain) was profiled in a study of post-analysis software for immune sequencing data (dated by TCRdb to about 2015). About the study as a whole: The recorded disease courses included relapsing-remitting, secondary progressive and progressive-relapsing multiple sclerosis, and some patients had no subtype annotation. The patient repertoires were compared against 10 to 12 previously published healthy control repertoires obtained from donors aged about 6 to 28 years. A subset of samples was prepared in parallel using single-end sample barcoding, then pooled and co-amplified after Illumina adapter ligation.

Receptor libraries were prepared by PCR. TCRdb names Illumina HiSeq 2500 as the instrument used. Unique molecular identifiers were incorporated into TCR beta cDNA libraries to reduce PCR and sequencing biases. Some 500,000 cDNA molecules were obtained per 1 to 10 million input T cells, so each molecule approximated one T cell. Patient libraries were prepared and sequenced with the same protocol used for the earlier healthy control dataset. Samples belonging to the same batch were prepared together, multiplexed and sequenced on a shared HiSeq lane. As for the authors' bioinformatics: Raw barcoded reads were processed with MIGEC, and single-read molecular identifier groups were discarded before consensus assembly and CDR3 extraction. VDJtools was used for post-analysis of the clonotype tables, and diversity was normalized by down-sampling every dataset to the size of the smallest sample. In repertoire overlap clustering, CDR3 amino acid sequences, but not nucleotide sequences, were matched to correct batch-related cross-sample contamination. TCRdb cleaned the public reads at Q25 with fastp, built clones with MiXCR and kept in-frame beta chains. Rows merge per CDR3 protein into single entries with the most common DNA and genes. Here the V and J calls rest on TCRdb's processing, not on the authors' analysis. Here the sample has about 430,000 distinct CDR3 sequences; over 30% occur a single time. The ten largest clonotypes hold 7.6% of the sample.

TCR beta repertoires were profiled from peripheral blood of roughly 13 young patients with multiple sclerosis to demonstrate the VDJtools post-analysis software. The patients with multiple sclerosis were children and adolescents between roughly 6 and 17 years of age. The CDR3 goes from the cysteine to the phenylalanine over 15 residues. The retained sequence is limited to the CDR3, 45 bases, with the frame set at the first base. CDR1 SGHAT and CDR2 FQNNGV were looked up in the germline V gene. Trimming costs V 5 bases and J 0 bases, and their ends lie 11 bases apart. This clonotype has more than one count but fewer than ten. It lacks a known antigen. The sample holds no much larger clone one base away, and base qualities are not on file. Summary of the overall study and its limitations: When samples were clustered directly using the F measure, samples prepared in the same batch co-clustered strongly, which prompted a batch-effect correction. The control group was slightly older than the multiple sclerosis patient group. Significantly higher frequencies in patients than in controls were found for five or six TRBV segments, including TRBV5-6, TRBV5-1 and TRBV20-1. Normalized Chao1 diversity was significantly lower in multiple sclerosis patients than controls, suggesting substantial peripheral T-cell clonal expansion.

What was sequenced was blood. The rearranged segments are TRBV11-2 and TRBJ2-4, with the identity of the D gene unclear. This clonotype originated in a girl aged 2 to 9 with multiple sclerosis. The DNA sequence is given as TGTGCCAGCAGCCTCCGGTTGCTAGCCAAAAACATTCAGTACTTC. It is translated as CASSLRLLAKNIQYF.